The rows below give T cell receptor beta chains drawn from one sample of a study of blood T cell repertoires in COVID-19. Generated by immunoSEQ multiplex PCR, the TCRdb table keeps only in-frame clones and is missing some. Here the sample spans 150,000 or so clones, about 75% being singletons. Sequencing was carried out using PBMCs or T cells enriched from blood (not recorded which). The receptors stem from a woman aged 50 to 60 who had recovered from COVID-19. Both conserved end residues are part of each CDR3. A D gene is named only where the DNA matches it firmly. A row's size may be missing; if present it is once, few, many or a size class.

clone_size	v_call	d_call	j_call	cdr3_aa	cdr3_nt
-	TRBV11-3	-	TRBJ2-1	CASSPAGTTDNEQFF	TGTGCCAGCAGCCCAGCGGGGACAACCGACAATGAGCAGTTCTTC
-	TRBV18	-	TRBJ2-5	CASSPTAKETQYF	TGTGCCAGCTCACCCACAGCCAAAGAGACCCAGTACTTC
-	TRBV28	TRBD1	TRBJ2-2	CASSSSGTGNAGELFF	TGTGCCAGCAGTTCGTCCGGGACAGGGAATGCCGGGGAGCTGTTTTTT
many	TRBV5-1	TRBD1	TRBJ1-2	CASSSTSQGLEGYTF	TGCGCCAGCAGCTCAACGTCACAGGGGCTTGAAGGCTACACCTTC
-	TRBV18	-	TRBJ1-2	CASSPVSAAWGYTF	TGTGCCAGCTCACCGGTTTCCGCGGCCTGGGGCTACACCTTC
once	TRBV10-3	-	TRBJ2-2	CAHSGTSNTGELFF	TGTGCCCATTCCGGGACATCTAACACCGGGGAGCTGTTTTTT
-	TRBV19	-	TRBJ1-2	CASSPRLGDYGYTF	TGTGCCAGTAGTCCCAGGCTCGGGGACTATGGCTACACCTTC
-	TRBV27	-	TRBJ1-2	CASSPDNNYGYTF	TGTGCCAGCAGTCCCGACAATAACTATGGCTACACCTTC
-	TRBV5-1	TRBD1	TRBJ1-2	CASSLALTGVNYGYTF	TGCGCCAGCAGCTTGGCCCTAACAGGGGTCAACTATGGCTACACCTTC
-	TRBV4-1	-	TRBJ1-2	CASSQDPPNFRPYGYTF	TGCGCCAGCAGCCAAGATCCCCCTAATTTTCGCCCCTATGGCTACACCTTC
once	TRBV28	TRBD1	TRBJ1-3	CASSLGDRGSSGNTIYF	TGTGCCAGCAGTTTGGGAGACAGGGGCTCCTCTGGAAACACCATATATTTT
-	TRBV28	-	TRBJ2-3	CASRHKPLQLDTQYF	TGTGCCAGCAGACACAAGCCCTTACAGTTAGATACGCAGTATTTT
-	TRBV6-5	-	TRBJ2-3	CAVRRGRYDTQYF	TGTGCCGTACGGCGGGGGCGGTACGATACGCAGTATTTT
-	TRBV10-2	TRBD1	TRBJ2-3	CASRVQGASTDTQYF	TGCGCCAGCAGGGTACAGGGGGCTTCCACAGATACGCAGTATTTT
few	TRBV2	-	TRBJ2-3	CASLSLWTSTDTQYF	TGTGCCAGCCTCTCACTCTGGACAAGCACAGATACGCAGTATTTT
few	TRBV24-1	-	TRBJ2-2	CATSPKSKGELFF	TGTGCCACCAGTCCAAAAAGCAAGGGGGAGCTGTTTTTT
-	TRBV28	TRBD1	TRBJ2-1	CASSFLITGGAGNEQFF	TGTGCCAGCAGTTTCCTCATAACAGGGGGCGCGGGTAATGAGCAGTTCTTC
-	TRBV7-9	-	TRBJ2-1	CASSSTGHKYNEQFF	TGTGCCAGCAGCTCAACGGGACACAAGTACAATGAGCAGTTCTTC
-	TRBV10-2	TRBD2	TRBJ2-3	CASSESYLSGGPFSTDTQYF	TGCGCCAGCAGTGAGTCGTACCTTAGCGGGGGGCCTTTCAGCACAGATACGCAGTATTTT
-	TRBV11-3	TRBD1	TRBJ1-3	CASSLQTGGNTIYF	TGTGCCAGCAGCTTACAGACAGGGGGAAACACCATATATTTT
few	TRBV7-8	TRBD1	TRBJ2-1	CASSSGGTGVYNEQFF	TGTGCCAGCAGCTCTGGCGGGACAGGGGTGTACAATGAGCAGTTCTTC
-	TRBV19	-	TRBJ2-7	CASSRGRGPPYEQYF	TGTGCCAGTAGCCGGGGGCGGGGGCCTCCCTACGAGCAGTACTTC
-	TRBV3-1/TRBV3-2	TRBD2	TRBJ2-1	CASSTFSGSSYNEQFF	TGTGCCAGCAGCACCTTTAGCGGGAGCTCCTACAATGAGCAGTTCTTC
-	TRBV9	TRBD2	TRBJ2-2	CASSPLGPGGNTGELFF	TGTGCCAGCAGCCCCCTAGGGCCGGGAGGGAACACCGGGGAGCTGTTTTTT
-	TRBV3-1/TRBV3-2	-	TRBJ2-7	CASSRNTGIYEQYF	TGTGCCAGCAGCCGGAATACAGGAATCTACGAGCAGTACTTC
-	TRBV5-4	-	TRBJ2-5	CASSEKETQYF	TGTGCCAGCAGCGAGAAAGAGACCCAGTACTTC